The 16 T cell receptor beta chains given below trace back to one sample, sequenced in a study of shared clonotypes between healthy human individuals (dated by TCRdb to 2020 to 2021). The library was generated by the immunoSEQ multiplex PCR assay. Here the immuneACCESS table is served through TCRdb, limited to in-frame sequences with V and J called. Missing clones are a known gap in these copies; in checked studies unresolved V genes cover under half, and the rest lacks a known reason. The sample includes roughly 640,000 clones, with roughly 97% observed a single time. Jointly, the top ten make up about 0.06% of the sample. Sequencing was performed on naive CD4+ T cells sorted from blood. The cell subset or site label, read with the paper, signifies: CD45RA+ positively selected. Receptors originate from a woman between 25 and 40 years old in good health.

This CDR3 is CASSPGGTLNQPQHF. DNA of the CDR3: TGTGCCAGCAGCCCAGGCGGGACCCTCAATCAGCCCCAGCATTTT. The V gene is TRBV7-6, the J gene TRBJ1-5, with D perhaps matching TRBD1 (5 bases). The CDR3 length is 15 residues. The germline V gene has CDR1 SGHVS and CDR2 FNYEAQ. V lost 5 bases and J lost 3, with 14 bases in between.

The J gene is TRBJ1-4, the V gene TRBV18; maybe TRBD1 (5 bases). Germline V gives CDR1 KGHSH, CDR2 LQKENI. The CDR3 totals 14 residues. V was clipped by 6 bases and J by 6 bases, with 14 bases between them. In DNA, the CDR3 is TGTGCCAGCTCCACGACAGTCGTGGATGAAAAACTGTTTTTT. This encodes CASSTTVVDEKLFF.

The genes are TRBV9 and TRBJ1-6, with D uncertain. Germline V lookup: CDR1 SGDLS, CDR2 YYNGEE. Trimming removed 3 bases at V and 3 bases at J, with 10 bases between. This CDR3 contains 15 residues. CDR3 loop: CASSARVLYNSPLHF. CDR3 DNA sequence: TGTGCCAGCAGCGCCCGGGTCCTCTATAATTCACCCCTCCACTTT.

Here the CDR3 reads CASSIPGLSGYGYTF. Written as DNA, the CDR3 is TGTGCCAGTAGTATTCCGGGCCTATCAGGTTATGGCTACACCTTC. J is TRBJ1-2 and V is TRBV19; D uncertain. Trimming stripped 3 bases from V and 5 bases from J, with 16 bases between. The CDR3 runs 15 residues. From germline, CDR1 is LNHDA and CDR2 SQIVND (reference sequence). The full variable domain, with the rest looked up from reference TRBV19 and TRBJ1-2, is DGGITQSPKYLFRKEGQNVTLSCEQNLNHDAMYWYRQDPGQGLRLIYYSQIVNDFQKGDIAEGYSVSREKKESFPLTVTSAQKNPTAFYLCASSIPGLSGYGYTFGSGTRLTVV.

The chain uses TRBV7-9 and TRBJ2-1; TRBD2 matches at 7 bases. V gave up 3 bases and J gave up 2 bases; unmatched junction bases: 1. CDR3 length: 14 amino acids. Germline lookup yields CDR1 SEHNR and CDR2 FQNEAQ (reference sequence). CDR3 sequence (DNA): TGTGCCAGCAGCTTCGCGGGAGCCTACAATGAGCAGTTCTTC. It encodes CASSFAGAYNEQFF.

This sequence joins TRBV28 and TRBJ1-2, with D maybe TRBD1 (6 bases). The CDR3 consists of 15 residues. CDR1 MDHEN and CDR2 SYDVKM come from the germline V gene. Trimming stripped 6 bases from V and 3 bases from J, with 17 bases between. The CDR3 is CASSSIVGADYGYTF. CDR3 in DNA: TGTGCCAGCAGCTCTATTGTGGGGGCGGACTATGGCTACACCTTC.

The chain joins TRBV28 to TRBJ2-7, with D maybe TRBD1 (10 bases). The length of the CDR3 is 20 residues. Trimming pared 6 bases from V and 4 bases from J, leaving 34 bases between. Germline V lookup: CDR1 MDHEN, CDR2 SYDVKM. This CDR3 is CASSPDRGKLSSGALYEQYF. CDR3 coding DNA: TGTGCCAGCAGCCCGGACAGGGGGAAACTTTCTAGCGGGGCCCTTTACGAGCAGTACTTC.

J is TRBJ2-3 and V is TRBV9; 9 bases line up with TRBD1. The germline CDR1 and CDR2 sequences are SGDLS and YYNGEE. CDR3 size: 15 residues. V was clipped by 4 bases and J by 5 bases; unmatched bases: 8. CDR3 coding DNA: TGTGCCAGCAGCACCCCGGGACAGGGTGTAGATACGCAGTATTTT. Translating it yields CASSTPGQGVDTQYF. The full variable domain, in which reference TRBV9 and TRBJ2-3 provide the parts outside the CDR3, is DSGVTQTPKHLITATGQRVTLRCSPRSGDLSVYWYQQSLDQGLQFLIQYYNGEERAKGNILERFSAQQFPDLHSELNLSSLELGDSALYFCASSTPGQGVDTQYFGPGTRLTVL.

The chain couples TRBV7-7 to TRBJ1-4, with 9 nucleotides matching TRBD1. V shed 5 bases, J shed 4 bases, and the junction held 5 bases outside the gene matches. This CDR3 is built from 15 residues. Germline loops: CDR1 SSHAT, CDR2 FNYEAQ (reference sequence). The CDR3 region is CASSPRTGVNEKLFF. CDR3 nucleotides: TGTGCCAGCAGCCCTCGGACAGGGGTTAATGAAAAACTGTTTTTT.

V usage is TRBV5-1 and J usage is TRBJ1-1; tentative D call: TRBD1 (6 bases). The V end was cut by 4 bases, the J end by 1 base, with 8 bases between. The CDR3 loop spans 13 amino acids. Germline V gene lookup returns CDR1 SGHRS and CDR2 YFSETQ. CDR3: CASSRDKNTEAFF. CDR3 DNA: TGCGCCAGCAGCCGGGACAAGAACACTGAAGCTTTCTTT.

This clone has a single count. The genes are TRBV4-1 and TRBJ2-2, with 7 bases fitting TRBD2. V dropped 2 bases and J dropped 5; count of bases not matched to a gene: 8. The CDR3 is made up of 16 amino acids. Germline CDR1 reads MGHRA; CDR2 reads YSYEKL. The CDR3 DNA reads TGCGCCAGCAGCCAACAACCGGGAGGTGGGACCGGGGAGCTGTTTTTT. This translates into CASSQQPGGGTGELFF.

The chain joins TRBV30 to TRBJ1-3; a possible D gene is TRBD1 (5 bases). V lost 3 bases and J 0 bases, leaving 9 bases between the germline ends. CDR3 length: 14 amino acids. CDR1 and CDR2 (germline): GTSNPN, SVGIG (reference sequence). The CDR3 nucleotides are TGTGCCTGGAGCTGGGGGGACTCTGGAAACACCATATATTTT. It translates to CAWSWGDSGNTIYF.

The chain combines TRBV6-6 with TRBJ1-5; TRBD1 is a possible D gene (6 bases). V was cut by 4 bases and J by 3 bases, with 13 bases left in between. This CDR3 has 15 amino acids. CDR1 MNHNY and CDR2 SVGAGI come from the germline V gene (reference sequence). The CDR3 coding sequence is TGTGCCAGCAGTTCGCCGGACAGAAACAATCAGCCCCAGCATTTT. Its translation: CASSSPDRNNQPQHF.

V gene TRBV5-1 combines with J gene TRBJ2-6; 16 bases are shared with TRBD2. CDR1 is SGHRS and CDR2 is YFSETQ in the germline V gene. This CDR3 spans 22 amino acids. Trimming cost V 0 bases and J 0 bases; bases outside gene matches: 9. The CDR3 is CASSLGTLGLAGGSSGANVLTF. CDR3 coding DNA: TGCGCCAGCAGCTTGGGGACCCTGGGACTAGCGGGAGGGAGCTCTGGGGCCAACGTCCTGACTTTC.

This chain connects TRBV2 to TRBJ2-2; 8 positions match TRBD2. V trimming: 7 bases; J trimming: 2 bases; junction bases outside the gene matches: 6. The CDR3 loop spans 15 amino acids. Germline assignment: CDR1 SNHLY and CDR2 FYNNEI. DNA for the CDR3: TGTGCCAGCAACCTCTTAGCGGGAAACACCGGGGAGCTGTTTTTT. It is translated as CASNLLAGNTGELFF.

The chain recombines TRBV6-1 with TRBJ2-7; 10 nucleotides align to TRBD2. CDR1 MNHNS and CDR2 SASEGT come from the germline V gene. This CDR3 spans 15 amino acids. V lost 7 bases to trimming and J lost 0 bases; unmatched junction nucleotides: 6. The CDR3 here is CASILTSGFSYEQYF. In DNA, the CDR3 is TGTGCCAGCATTCTGACTAGCGGGTTCTCCTACGAGCAGTACTTC.